The 32 T cell receptor beta chains presented below share a single source sample, sequenced in a study of sequential checkpoint blockade in melanoma. Method: immunoSEQ multiplex PCR; TCRdb's copy keeps in-frame clones and lacks some. The sample lists about 13,000 clones; around 77% were seen once. This sample's treatment: randomized to nivolumab then ipilimumab (arm A) or the reverse (arm B). This specimen consisted of CD8+ T cells sorted from blood (inferred from file names), obtained from a patient given nivolumab and ipilimumab in sequence. The receptors shown here come from a human patient with melanoma. Some clones in this sample may be carry-over from other donors' samples.

The chain is built from TRBV4-2 and TRBJ2-5, with 15 bases matching TRBD2. The V gene end was trimmed by 4 bases and the J gene end by 1 base; junction bases not matched to a gene: 4. The CDR3 length is 17 residues. Germline CDR1 reads LGHNA; CDR2 reads YNFKEQ. CDR3 in DNA: TGTGCCAGCAGCCTGGGGACTAGCGGGGGGATCCAAGAGACCCAGTACTTC. Translation: CASSLGTSGGIQETQYF.

The chain's CDR3 is CASSLGSGEAFF. The CDR3 nucleotides read TGTGCCAGCAGCCTGGGATCCGGGGAAGCTTTCTTT. The chain is built from TRBV5-6 and TRBJ1-1; D is undetermined. Trimming shortened V by 4 bases and J by 8 bases, and 12 bases separated the two germline ends. The CDR3 has 12 amino acids. In germline, CDR1 is SGHDT, CDR2 YYEEEE.

The chain combines TRBV28 with TRBJ1-4, with TRBD1 matching over 7 bases. V was clipped by 1 base and J by 8 bases; unmatched bases: 10. Germline assignment: CDR1 MDHEN and CDR2 SYDVKM. The CDR3 contains 16 residues. As DNA, the CDR3 is TGTGCCAGCAGTTTATCAGACAGGGTTTTAAAGGAAAAACTGTTTTTT. It specifies CASSLSDRVLKEKLFF.

The V gene is TRBV6-1, the J gene TRBJ1-5, with TRBD1 matching over 10 bases. The CDR3 covers 15 residues. Germline V CDR1 and CDR2: MNHNS, SASEGT. V trimming: 0 bases; J trimming: 6 bases; junction bases outside the gene matches: 2. The CDR3: CASSEATGGGQPQHF. CDR3 bases: TGTGCCAGCAGTGAAGCGACAGGGGGCGGTCAGCCCCAGCATTTT.

This clone was seen once. V usage is TRBV19 and J usage is TRBJ1-2; 7 bases agree with TRBD1. The CDR3 consists of 18 residues. The junction had 16 bases not matched to a gene; V was cut back by 3 bases and J by 3 bases. Germline-derived CDR1 and CDR2 are LNHDA and SQIVND (reference sequence). The CDR3 DNA sequence: TGTGCCAGTAGTATTGGCCGAGGAGACAGGGCTGGGGACTATGGCTACACCTTC. Translating gives CASSIGRGDRAGDYGYTF.

This clone was picked up one time. The chain carries TRBV28 and TRBJ2-5; TRBD2 matches at 9 bases. V trimming: 4 bases; J trimming: 4 bases; junction bases outside the gene matches: 4. Germline V gene data show CDR1 as MDHEN and CDR2 as SYDVKM. There are 14 residues in the CDR3. The CDR3 here is CASSSAGGAETQYF. The DNA of the CDR3 is TGTGCCAGCAGTTCTGCGGGGGGGGCAGAGACCCAGTACTTC. Combining the CDR3 with reference TRBV28 and TRBJ2-5 gives the whole variable domain DVKVTQSSRYLVKRTGEKVFLECVQDMDHENMFWYRQDPGLGLRLIYFSYDVKMKEKGDIPEGYSVSREKKERFSLILESASTNQTSMYLCASSSAGGAETQYFGPGTRLLVL.

V gene TRBV9 combines with J gene TRBJ2-1; 12 nucleotides agree with TRBD2. CDR1 SGDLS and CDR2 YYNGEE come from the germline V gene. Trimming removed 0 bases from V and 10 bases from J; junction bases left unmatched: 5. The CDR3 extends over 15 amino acids. This CDR3 is CASSVGLAGGNEQFF. The CDR3 DNA reads as TGTGCCAGCAGCGTAGGTCTAGCGGGGGGGAACGAGCAGTTCTTC. The entire variable domain, with the rest obtained from reference TRBV9 and TRBJ2-1, is as follows: DSGVTQTPKHLITATGQRVTLRCSPRSGDLSVYWYQQSLDQGLQFLIQYYNGEERAKGNILERFSAQQFPDLHSELNLSSLELGDSALYFCASSVGLAGGNEQFFGPGTRLTVL.

The chain combines TRBV27 with TRBJ1-1; possibly TRBD1 for D (5 bases). Germline V gene data show CDR1 as MNHEY and CDR2 as SMNVEV (reference sequence). Trimming removed 3 bases at V and 1 base at J, with 15 bases between. The CDR3 length is 16 residues. The CDR3 region is CASSFRAGSANTEAFF. The CDR3 bases are TGTGCCAGCAGTTTTCGTGCAGGGTCGGCGAACACTGAAGCTTTCTTT.

The chain joins TRBV27 to TRBJ1-5; 8 bases map to TRBD1. V shed 6 bases, J shed 6 bases, and the junction held 4 bases outside the gene matches. The CDR3 is 13 amino acids. From germline, CDR1 is MNHEY and CDR2 SMNVEV (reference sequence). The CDR3 bases are TGTGCCAGCAGGCAGGGGGCTGGTCAGCCCCAGCATTTT. Its translation is CASRQGAGQPQHF.

This clone has just one count. The chain employs TRBV9 and TRBJ1-1; D unresolved. Germline CDR1 reads SGDLS; CDR2 reads YYNGEE. There are 14 residues in the CDR3. The V end was cut by 5 bases, the J end by 5 bases, with 16 bases between. In DNA form, the CDR3 reads TGTGCCAGCAGTTTAGGAGGGCGGGAAACTGAAGCTTTCTTT. Amino acids: CASSLGGRETEAFF. The variable domain in full, with the rest retrieved from reference TRBV9 and TRBJ1-1, is DSGVTQTPKHLITATGQRVTLRCSPRSGDLSVYWYQQSLDQGLQFLIQYYNGEERAKGNILERFSAQQFPDLHSELNLSSLELGDSALYFCASSLGGRETEAFFGQGTRLTVV.

The V call is TRBV6-4, the J call TRBJ2-1; 9 nucleotides align to TRBD2. Germline values: CDR1 MRHNA, CDR2 SNTAGT. V was clipped by 2 bases and J by 5 bases; unmatched bases: 4. The CDR3 loop spans 15 amino acids. The CDR3 spells CASSDRGGAHNEQFF. CDR3 bases: TGTGCCAGCAGTGACCGCGGGGGGGCCCACAATGAGCAGTTCTTC.

This clone was seen a few times. The CDR3 sequence: CASSLNSRPYNEQFF. CDR3 DNA: TGTGCCAGCAGTTTGAACAGCCGCCCCTACAATGAGCAGTTCTTC. The rearrangement uses TRBV6-5 and TRBJ2-1; D is undetermined. This CDR3 region has 15 residues. Per germline, CDR1 MNHEY and CDR2 SVGAGI. Trimming left V 4 bases short and J 2 bases short, with 12 bases between.

The gene calls are TRBV9 and TRBJ1-2, with TRBD1 matching 9 bases. J lost 4 bases, V lost 5 bases, and 9 bases had no gene match. Germline loops: CDR1 SGDLS, CDR2 YYNGEE. The CDR3 sequence is 15 residues long. The CDR3 region has the DNA TGTGCCAGCAGTTCCGGGACAGGGAATGGCTATGGCTACACCTTC. Translated: CASSSGTGNGYGYTF.

Here the CDR3 reads CASSIVGDYEQYF. CDR3 nucleotides: TGTGCCAGTAGTATAGTTGGAGACTACGAGCAGTACTTC. The gene calls are TRBV19 and TRBJ2-7; no clear D. The germline CDR1 and CDR2 sequences are LNHDA and SQIVND (reference sequence). V lost 1 base and J 3 bases, leaving 7 bases between the germline ends. This CDR3 has 13 residues.

The genes are TRBV5-1 and TRBJ2-1; D unclear. The V end lost 7 bases, the J end lost 9 bases, and 14 bases lay between the germline ends. The CDR3 has 12 amino acids. Per germline, CDR1 SGHRS and CDR2 YFSETQ. CDR3 sequence reads: CASRSGHREQFF. The CDR3 nucleotides are TGCGCCAGCCGATCAGGCCACCGTGAGCAGTTCTTC. Full variable domain (missing parts from reference TRBV5-1 and TRBJ2-1): KAGVTQTPRYLIKTRGQQVTLSCSPISGHRSVSWYQQTPGQGLQFLFEYFSETQRNKGNFPGRFSGRQFSNSRSEMNVSTLELGDSALYLCASRSGHREQFFGPGTRLTVL.

The V and J genes are TRBV2 and TRBJ1-3; tentatively, D is TRBD1 (5 bases). With 7 bases removed from V and 5 bases from J, the gap between germline ends came to 12 bases. Per germline, CDR1 SNHLY and CDR2 FYNNEI. The CDR3 totals 13 residues. The CDR3 here is CASTFRQRNTIYF. In DNA form, the CDR3 reads TGTGCCAGCACCTTCAGACAGCGAAACACCATATATTTT.

In its sample, this clone was seen once. This sequence joins TRBV9 and TRBJ2-1; maybe TRBD2 (6 bases). The CDR3 spans 17 residues. The germline V gene encodes CDR1 SGDLS and CDR2 YYNGEE. V was cut by 4 bases and J by 10 bases, with 27 bases left in between. The CDR3: CASSPTPGTSRVKEQFF. CDR3 DNA sequence: TGTGCCAGCAGCCCTACTCCCGGGACTTCCCGTGTTAAGGAGCAGTTCTTC.

In its sample, this clone was seen once. The chain employs TRBV2 and TRBJ1-2; 8 bases fit TRBD1. V was clipped by 7 bases and J by 4 bases; unmatched bases: 11. The germline gives CDR1 SNHLY, CDR2 FYNNEI. The CDR3 spans 15 residues. The CDR3 here is CASNIRTGLFYGYTF. In DNA, the CDR3 is TGTGCCAGCAACATTCGGACAGGGTTGTTCTATGGCTACACCTTC.

This rearrangement joins TRBV28 to TRBJ2-7; 7 bases fit TRBD1. The CDR3 has 16 amino acids. CDR1 is MDHEN and CDR2 is SYDVKM in the germline V gene. V was pared by 5 bases and J by 2 bases, with 12 bases of the junction left unmatched. The CDR3 loop is CASSPWAGTATYEQYF. The CDR3 bases are TGTGCCAGCAGTCCTTGGGCAGGGACAGCTACCTACGAGCAGTACTTC.

This clone was counted between two and nine times. The genes are TRBV14 and TRBJ2-6, with a weak D call TRBD1 (6 bases). Trimming took off 8 bases at V and 0 bases at J, with 17 bases between the two ends. The CDR3 totals 17 residues. CDR1 is SGHDN and CDR2 is FVKESK in the germline V gene. CDR3 sequence (DNA): TGTGCCAGCCGTGGGACACCCGAGAGCTCTGGGGCCAACGTCCTGACTTTC. Its protein is CASRGTPESSGANVLTF. The full variable domain, rest sourced from reference TRBV14 and TRBJ2-6, is EAGVTQFPSHSVIEKGQTVTLRCDPISGHDNLYWYRRVMGKEIKFLLHFVKESKQDESGMPNNRFLAERTGGTYSTLKVQPAELEDSGVYFCASRGTPESSGANVLTFGAGSRLTVL.

The chain has TRBV28 and TRBJ1-1; D might be TRBD1 (6 bases). This CDR3 is built from 15 residues. Germline V gene lookup returns CDR1 MDHEN and CDR2 SYDVKM. Trimming took off 2 bases at V and 1 base at J, with 11 bases between the two ends. In DNA, the CDR3 is TGTGCCAGCAGTTTAAGGGAGACAGGGAACACTGAAGCTTTCTTT. Its protein is CASSLRETGNTEAFF.

This chain connects TRBV13 to TRBJ2-1; a weak D match, TRBD2 (6 bases). The CDR3 extends over 13 amino acids. The V end lost 2 bases, the J end lost 11 bases, and 13 bases lay between the germline ends. Germline assignment: CDR1 PRHDT and CDR2 FYEKMQ (reference sequence). The CDR3 DNA sequence: TGTGCCAGCAGCTTAAAAACGGGGGACCAGCAGTTCTTC. It is translated as CASSLKTGDQQFF. Complete variable domain (other parts from reference TRBV13 and TRBJ2-1): AAGVIQSPRHLIKEKRETATLKCYPIPRHDTVYWYQQGPGQDPQFLISFYEKMQSDKGSIPDRFSAQQFSDYHSELNMSSLELGDSALYFCASSLKTGDQQFFGPGTRLTVL.

This chain connects TRBV7-6 to TRBJ2-7; TRBD1 agrees at 12 bases. Germline V gives CDR1 SGHVS, CDR2 FNYEAQ. The V gene end was trimmed by 3 bases and the J gene end by 6 bases; junction bases not matched to a gene: 3. The CDR3 loop spans 14 amino acids. CDR3 residues: CASSFGTGGREQYF. The CDR3 bases are TGTGCCAGCAGCTTCGGGACAGGGGGCCGCGAGCAGTACTTC. The full variable domain, with the rest looked up from reference TRBV7-6 and TRBJ2-7, is GAGVSQSPRYKVTKRGQDVALRCDPISGHVSLYWYRQALGQGPEFLTYFNYEAQQDKSGLPNDRFSAERPEGSISTLTIQRTEQRDSAMYRCASSFGTGGREQYFGPGTRLTVT.

The chain carries TRBV4-3 and TRBJ1-1; D uncertain. This CDR3 region has 15 residues. CDR1 is LGHNA and CDR2 is YSLEER in the germline V gene. Trimming left V 0 bases short and J 2 bases short, with 10 bases between. The CDR3 nucleotides are TGCGCCAGCAGCCAAGACCCGGCGGGAAACACTGAAGCTTTCTTT. Protein product: CASSQDPAGNTEAFF.

The chain links TRBV2 to TRBJ1-1; D call uncertain. Trimming removed 7 bases at V and 1 base at J, with 7 bases between. Germline assignment: CDR1 SNHLY and CDR2 FYNNEI. The CDR3 length is 12 residues. CDR3 sequence (DNA): TGTGCCAGCATCGGGGAGAACACTGAAGCTTTCTTT. Its protein is CASIGENTEAFF.

V usage is TRBV2 and J usage is TRBJ1-4; D unresolved. V gave up 0 bases and J gave up 3 bases, with 8 bases separating them. This CDR3 is 15 amino acids long. CDR1 is SNHLY and CDR2 is FYNNEI in the germline V gene. Here the CDR3 DNA reads TGTGCCAGCAGTGAAGCGCTTCGGGCTAATGAAAAACTGTTTTTT. Its protein product is CASSEALRANEKLFF.

This chain uses TRBV18 with TRBJ1-2, with TRBD1 matching over 9 bases. The ends lost 0 bases at V and 6 bases at J; junction bases unmatched: 2. Germline V lookup: CDR1 KGHSH, CDR2 LQKENI. The CDR3 loop spans 14 amino acids. CDR3 in amino acids: CASSPPGTGNGYTF. The CDR3 DNA follows: TGTGCCAGCTCACCACCCGGGACAGGGAATGGCTACACCTTC.

The CDR3 spells CASSADRAYEQYF. DNA of the CDR3: TGTGCCAGCAGCGCCGACAGGGCCTACGAGCAGTACTTC. This rearrangement joins TRBV7-6 to TRBJ2-7; 7 bases match TRBD1. CDR3 length: 13 amino acids. The V gene end was trimmed by 5 bases and the J gene end by 2 bases; junction bases not matched to a gene: 3. Germline CDR1 is SGHVS and CDR2 is FNYEAQ. The full variable domain, with the rest looked up from reference TRBV7-6 and TRBJ2-7, is GAGVSQSPRYKVTKRGQDVALRCDPISGHVSLYWYRQALGQGPEFLTYFNYEAQQDKSGLPNDRFSAERPEGSISTLTIQRTEQRDSAMYRCASSADRAYEQYFGPGTRLTVT.

This chain uses TRBV19 with TRBJ2-1; the match to TRBD2 covers 11 bases. Unmatched junction bases numbered 10, after V lost 9 bases and J lost 0 bases. Germline V gives CDR1 LNHDA, CDR2 SQIVND (reference sequence). The CDR3 covers 17 residues. The CDR3 here is CARPGSGGDPSYNEQFF. The DNA of the CDR3 is TGTGCCAGGCCGGGTAGCGGGGGGGACCCCTCCTACAATGAGCAGTTCTTC.

The chain uses TRBV29-1 and TRBJ2-5; maybe TRBD2 (6 bases). Germline-derived CDR1 and CDR2 are SQVTM and ANQGSEA. This CDR3 has 12 residues. Trimming pared 5 bases from V and 7 bases from J, leaving 14 bases between. DNA of the CDR3: TGCAGCGTTCCAGGGTGGGGGGTGACCCAGTACTTC. Translated: CSVPGWGVTQYF. Drawing the rest from reference TRBV29-1 and TRBJ2-5, the complete variable domain is SAVISQKPSRDICQRGTSLTIQCQVDSQVTMMFWYRQQPGQSLTLIATANQGSEATYESGFVIDKFPISRPNLTFSTLTVSNMSPEDSSIYLCSVPGWGVTQYFGPGTRLLVL.

The chain links TRBV7-9 to TRBJ2-1; D perhaps matches TRBD2 (7 bases). Trimming removed 5 bases at V and 7 bases at J, with 18 bases between. Germline V gives CDR1 SEHNR, CDR2 FQNEAQ (reference sequence). This CDR3 spans 15 amino acids. The CDR3 loop is CASSSPRGAGNEQFF. The CDR3, as DNA: TGTGCCAGCAGCAGCCCACGGGGGGCGGGAAATGAGCAGTTCTTC. The full variable domain, in which reference TRBV7-9 and TRBJ2-1 provide the parts outside the CDR3, is DTGVSQNPRHKITKRGQNVTFRCDPISEHNRLYWYRQTLGQGPEFLTYFQNEAQLEKSRLLSDRFSAERPKGSFSTLEIQRTEQGDSAMYLCASSSPRGAGNEQFFGPGTRLTVL.

The chain is built from TRBV11-2 and TRBJ1-2, with TRBD1 identical over 7 bases. Germline V gene sequence: CDR1 SGHAT, CDR2 FQNNGV. V lost 10 bases and J lost 0; bases outside the gene matches: 5. The CDR3 sequence is 13 residues long. The CDR3 DNA reads TGTGCCATCCCTGACAGGGCTAACTATGGCTACACCTTC. It codes for CAIPDRANYGYTF. The entire variable domain, with the rest obtained from reference TRBV11-2 and TRBJ1-2, is as follows: EAGVAQSPRYKIIEKRQSVAFWCNPISGHATLYWYQQILGQGPKLLIQFQNNGVVDDSQLPKDRFSAERLKGVDSTLKIQPAKLEDSAVYLCAIPDRANYGYTFGSGTRLTVV.